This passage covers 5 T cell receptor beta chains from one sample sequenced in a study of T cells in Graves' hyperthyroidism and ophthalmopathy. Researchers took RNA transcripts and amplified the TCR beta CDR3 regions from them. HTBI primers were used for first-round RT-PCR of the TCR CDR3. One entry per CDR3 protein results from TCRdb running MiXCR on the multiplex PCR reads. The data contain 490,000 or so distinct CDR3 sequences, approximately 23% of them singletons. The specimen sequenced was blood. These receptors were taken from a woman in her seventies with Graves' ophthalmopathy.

The CDR3 loop reads CATREDYEQYF. Here the CDR3 DNA reads TGTGCCACCCGGGAGGACTACGAGCAGTACTTC. The chain links TRBV10-3 to TRBJ2-7; TRBD2 agrees at 7 bases. V shed 10 bases and J 3 bases; nucleotides not matched to a gene: 3. Germline CDR1 ENHRY, CDR2 SYGVKD. The CDR3 has 11 residues.

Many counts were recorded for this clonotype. The CDR3 region has the DNA TGTGCCAGCAGTTTAATCGTTGCCAGGGGGCTATCCAAAAACATTCAGTACTTC. Its translation: CASSLIVARGLSKNIQYF. The chain combines TRBV12-3 or TRBV12-4 with TRBJ2-4; 8 nucleotides align to TRBD1. This CDR3 is 18 amino acids long. The ends lost 2 bases at V and 2 bases at J; junction bases unmatched: 11.

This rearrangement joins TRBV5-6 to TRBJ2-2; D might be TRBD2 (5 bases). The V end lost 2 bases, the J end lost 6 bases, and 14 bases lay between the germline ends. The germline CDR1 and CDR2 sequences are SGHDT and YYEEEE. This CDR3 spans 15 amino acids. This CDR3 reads CASSFAPRVAGELFF. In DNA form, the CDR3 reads TGTGCCAGCAGCTTTGCCCCGCGGGTGGCCGGGGAGCTGTTTTTT.

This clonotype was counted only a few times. The CDR3 DNA is TGCGCCAGCAGGGGGGGGGGGTACGAGCAGTACTTC. Translating it yields CASRGGGYEQYF. The chain links TRBV5-1 to TRBJ2-7, with 7 bases matching TRBD2. This CDR3 region has 12 residues. V dropped 5 bases and J dropped 4; count of bases not matched to a gene: 3. Germline V gives CDR1 SGHRS, CDR2 YFSETQ.

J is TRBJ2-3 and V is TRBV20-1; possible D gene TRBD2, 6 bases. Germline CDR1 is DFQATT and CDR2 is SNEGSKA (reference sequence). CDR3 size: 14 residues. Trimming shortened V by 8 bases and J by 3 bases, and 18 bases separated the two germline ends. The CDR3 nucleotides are TGCAGTTCACTGGGAGGCGGCACTACAGATACGCAGTATTTT. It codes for CSSLGGGTTDTQYF.